The 22 T cell receptor beta chains presented below share a single source sample, sequenced in a study of blood T cell repertoires in COVID-19. Sequenced by immunoSEQ multiplex PCR; TCRdb stores in-frame clones only, minus some. Of over 110,000 clones detected, roughly 76% appear once; the ten largest clones hold around 12%. The source material was peripheral blood. The receptors derive from a man of 80 years or more with acute or convalescent COVID-19.

The J gene is TRBJ2-5, the V gene TRBV19; 7 bases map to TRBD1. With 4 bases clipped from V and 0 bases from J, the junction kept 14 bases outside the gene matches. CDR1 is LNHDA and CDR2 is SQIVND in the germline V gene (reference sequence). The CDR3 is 18 amino acids. The DNA of the CDR3 is TGTGCCAGTAGTACGGCCAGGGGGATGGGATCCCACCAAGAGACCCAGTACTTC. Its translation is CASSTARGMGSHQETQYF.

The genes are TRBV19 and TRBJ2-5; 14 bases fit TRBD2. Germline values: CDR1 LNHDA, CDR2 SQIVND (reference sequence). V trimming: 9 bases; J trimming: 1 base; junction bases outside the gene matches: 4. The length of the CDR3 is 15 residues. The CDR3 bases are TGTGCCAGCGGGACTAGCGGGGGTCTCCAAGAGACCCAGTACTTC. It is translated as CASGTSGGLQETQYF.

This sequence joins TRBV5-6 and TRBJ2-7; maybe TRBD1 (5 bases). Germline V CDR1 and CDR2: SGHDT, YYEEEE. The CDR3 consists of 18 residues. V lost 3 bases and J 0 bases, leaving 22 bases between the germline ends. The CDR3 spells CASSSRGPEATSSYEQYF. As DNA, the CDR3 is TGTGCCAGCAGCTCAAGGGGCCCAGAGGCAACCTCCTCCTACGAGCAGTACTTC. Based on the CDR3 plus reference TRBV5-6 and TRBJ2-7, the full variable domain is DAGVTQSPTHLIKTRGQQVTLRCSPKSGHDTVSWYQQALGQGPQFIFQYYEEEERQRGNFPDRFSGHQFPNYSSELNVNALLLGDSALYLCASSSRGPEATSSYEQYFGPGTRLTVT.

The rearrangement links TRBV27 to TRBJ2-7, with 9 bases identical to TRBD1. The germline CDR1 and CDR2 sequences are MNHEY and SMNVEV (reference sequence). J gave up 7 bases and V 5 bases, and 6 bases lay outside the gene matches. The CDR3 is 13 residues long. The CDR3 bases are TGTGCCAGCAGTCCGGGGACAGGGTGGGAGCAGTACTTC. It yields the protein CASSPGTGWEQYF.

The rearrangement uses TRBV11-3 and TRBJ2-3; D not resolved. Trimming removed 1 base from V and 0 bases from J, with 8 bases in between. The germline V gene encodes CDR1 SGHNT and CDR2 YENEEA. The CDR3 sequence is 15 residues long. Written as DNA, the CDR3 is TGTGCCAGCAGCTTAGGATCCACTAGCACAGATACGCAGTATTTT. Encoded protein: CASSLGSTSTDTQYF.

The chain is built from TRBV19 and TRBJ2-7; perhaps TRBD1 as D (6 bases). Per the germline V gene, CDR1 is LNHDA and CDR2 is SQIVND (reference sequence). The V end lost 2 bases, the J end lost 0 bases, and 8 bases lay between the germline ends. This CDR3 is 14 amino acids long. This CDR3 is CASSITGSSYEQYF. The CDR3 DNA reads as TGTGCCAGTAGTATAACAGGGAGCTCCTACGAGCAGTACTTC. The full variable domain, its missing parts supplied by reference TRBV19 and TRBJ2-7, is DGGITQSPKYLFRKEGQNVTLSCEQNLNHDAMYWYRQDPGQGLRLIYYSQIVNDFQKGDIAEGYSVSREKKESFPLTVTSAQKNPTAFYLCASSITGSSYEQYFGPGTRLTVT.

This clone showed up many times. The genes are TRBV7-9 and TRBJ2-3; 9 bases fit TRBD1. The ends lost 0 bases at V and 2 bases at J; junction bases unmatched: 3. The CDR3 loop spans 16 amino acids. Germline lookup yields CDR1 SEHNR and CDR2 FQNEAQ (reference sequence). CDR3 DNA: TGTGCCAGCAGCTTAGCCACAGGGGGCGACACAGATACGCAGTATTTT. Residues: CASSLATGGDTDTQYF.

The table lists this clone with a count of one. This sequence joins TRBV2 and TRBJ2-7, with D perhaps TRBD1 (5 bases). The CDR3 contains 14 residues. V lost 7 bases and J 3 bases, leaving 16 bases between the germline ends. CDR1 SNHLY and CDR2 FYNNEI come from the germline V gene. In DNA form, the CDR3 reads TGTGCCAGCAAGGTGACAGTTTCGGGCTACGAGCAGTACTTC. It yields the protein CASKVTVSGYEQYF.

This chain connects TRBV21-1 to TRBJ2-7; TRBD2, the table's D call, lacks a check against the DNA. TRBV21-1 is described as a pseudogene. The CDR3 totals 14 residues. This CDR3 is CASSPWRGTYEQYF. DNA of the CDR3: TGTGCCAGCAGCCCCTGGAGGGGAACCTACGAGCAGTACTTC.

Of note for this clone: An end of the junction differs from the germline gene, which may be a read error. The chain couples TRBV28 to TRBJ1-2; TRBD1 matches 7 bases. CDR3 length: 13 residues. Germline loops: CDR1 MDHEN, CDR2 SYDVKM. CDR3 DNA: TGTGCCAGCAGTTTAAGGGGGACAGAGCGATACGCCTTC. This codes for CASSLRGTERYAF.

The genes are TRBV7-2 and TRBJ2-1, with 9 bases aligning to TRBD1. The germline V gene has CDR1 SGHTA and CDR2 FQGNSA. The ends lost 5 bases at V and 4 bases at J; junction bases unmatched: 6. The CDR3 is 15 amino acids. The CDR3 spells CASSQTGGAYNEQFF. DNA for the CDR3: TGTGCCAGCAGCCAAACAGGGGGCGCATACAATGAGCAGTTCTTC.

V gene TRBV9 combines with J gene TRBJ1-6; D remains ambiguous. Germline lookup yields CDR1 SGDLS and CDR2 YYNGEE. V lost 0 bases and J 0 bases, leaving 4 bases between the germline ends. The CDR3 is made up of 15 amino acids. DNA of the CDR3: TGTGCCAGCAGCGTAGGGAGCTCCTATAATTCACCCCTCCACTTT. It translates to CASSVGSSYNSPLHF. The full variable domain, rest sourced from reference TRBV9 and TRBJ1-6, is DSGVTQTPKHLITATGQRVTLRCSPRSGDLSVYWYQQSLDQGLQFLIQYYNGEERAKGNILERFSAQQFPDLHSELNLSSLELGDSALYFCASSVGSSYNSPLHFGNGTRLTVT.

The chain joins TRBV5-5 to TRBJ1-6; D is possibly TRBD1 (5 bases). Trimming took 7 bases from V and 7 from J, leaving 12 bases between them. Germline loops: CDR1 SGHKS, CDR2 YYEKEE (reference sequence). The CDR3 has 13 amino acids. The CDR3 is CASGGTGNSPLHF. In DNA form, the CDR3 reads TGTGCCAGCGGGGGGACTGGGAATTCACCCCTCCACTTT.

This clone showed up just once. The rearrangement joins TRBV12-3 or TRBV12-4 to TRBJ2-3; 7 bases agree with TRBD2. The CDR3 contains 12 residues. J was trimmed by 11 bases and V by 5 bases; bases with no gene match: 7. The CDR3 region has the DNA TGTGCCAGCAGTCCGCCGGGACTACGGCAGTATTTT. Translating gives CASSPPGLRQYF.

This rearrangement joins TRBV2 to TRBJ1-5; D remains unclear. This CDR3 comprises 11 residues. The germline V gene encodes CDR1 SNHLY and CDR2 FYNNEI. Trimming removed 3 bases at V and 11 bases at J, with 8 bases between. The DNA for the CDR3 is TGTGCCAGCAGTGAGAGGCTTGCCCAGCATTTT. It specifies CASSERLAQHF.

This chain connects TRBV14 to TRBJ2-2; 12 bases map to TRBD1. The CDR3 length is 17 residues. CDR1 is SGHDN, CDR2 FVKESK, per germline. V was clipped by 0 bases and J by 6 bases; unmatched bases: 5. CDR3 coding DNA: TGTGCCAGCAGCCAAGATAGGGGACAGGGGGCTCCCGGGGAGCTGTTTTTT. Its protein product is CASSQDRGQGAPGELFF.

The chain couples TRBV5-5 to TRBJ1-4; 7 positions match TRBD1. The CDR3 is 14 residues long. Germline V gene lookup returns CDR1 SGHKS and CDR2 YYEKEE (reference sequence). V shed 4 bases and J 10 bases; nucleotides not matched to a gene: 10. The CDR3 DNA reads TGTGCCAGCAGCGACAACAGGGGCTTGGGAAAACTGTTTTTT. Its translation is CASSDNRGLGKLFF.

The chain combines TRBV7-8 with TRBJ2-5; 7 bases fit TRBD1. Unmatched junction bases numbered 5, after V lost 3 bases and J lost 1 base. Germline loops: CDR1 SGHVS, CDR2 FQNEAQ. CDR3 size: 15 residues. The CDR3 spells CASSFGQALQETQYF. CDR3 DNA: TGTGCCAGCAGCTTCGGACAGGCCCTCCAAGAGACCCAGTACTTC.

In its sample, this clone was seen once. This chain links TRBV7-2 with TRBJ1-2, with 7 bases lining up with TRBD1. The trim removed 6 bases at V and 4 bases at J, leaving 11 bases unmatched. The CDR3 spans 15 residues. The germline gives CDR1 SGHTA, CDR2 FQGNSA. CDR3 loop: CASSTRGGWIYGYTF. CDR3 nucleotide sequence: TGTGCCAGCAGTACCAGAGGGGGCTGGATCTATGGCTACACCTTC.

Judged by abundance, this clone is large. The V and J genes are TRBV6-6 and TRBJ1-1, with D possibly TRBD1 on 6 matching bases. Germline assignment: CDR1 MNHNY and CDR2 SVGAGI (reference sequence). The CDR3 extends over 14 amino acids. V was trimmed by 0 bases and J by 6 bases, leaving 11 bases between them. CDR3 sequence: CASSYSGGPAEAFF. CDR3 coding DNA: TGTGCCAGCAGTTACTCGGGGGGGCCCGCTGAAGCTTTCTTT.

The chain couples TRBV28 to TRBJ1-2; D may be TRBD1 (5 bases). CDR1 MDHEN and CDR2 SYDVKM come from the germline V gene. CDR3 length: 13 amino acids. V dropped 6 bases and J dropped 4 bases, with 12 bases sitting between them. The CDR3 sequence is CASRTVQVYGYTF. For the CDR3, the DNA is TGTGCCAGCAGAACGGTACAGGTCTATGGCTACACCTTC.

The V call is TRBV30, the J call TRBJ1-1; unclear D gene. Germline V gene lookup returns CDR1 GTSNPN and CDR2 SVGIG (reference sequence). This CDR3 is built from 14 residues. The ends were cut back, 0 bases at V and 0 bases at J, with 8 bases in the middle. The CDR3 sequence is CAWSVGLLNTEAFF. The CDR3, as DNA: TGTGCCTGGAGTGTTGGACTGCTGAACACTGAAGCTTTCTTT.